A selection of T cell receptor beta chains follows, all from one sample in a study of shared clonotypes between healthy human individuals. Repertoires were generated with immunoSEQ multiplex PCR, while TCRdb's copy carries only in-frame clones and drops some. The data contain around 1,100,000 clones, 77% of them singletons. What was sequenced was memory CD4+ T cells from PBMCs. The receptors were sampled from a man aged 18 to 30 in good health. Some clones in this sample may be carry-over from other donors' samples. CDR3s include the opening cysteine and the closing phenylalanine or tryptophan. D genes are given only for firm matches. Part of the rows lack a size; the others show once, few, many or a class for expanded clones.

clone size: many
CDR3 length: 11
J gene: TRBJ2-5
D gene: .
V gene: TRBV20-1
CDR3 protein: CSVQGRETQYF
CDR3 DNA: TGCAGTGTACAGGGACGAGAGACCCAGTACTTC

clone size: once
CDR3 length: 15
J gene: TRBJ1-5
D gene: .
V gene: TRBV4-2
CDR3 protein: CASSQAVYSNQPQHF
CDR3 DNA: TGTGCCAGCAGCCAAGCCGTTTATAGCAATCAGCCCCAGCATTTT

clone size: .
CDR3 length: 13
J gene: TRBJ1-1
D gene: .
V gene: TRBV28
CDR3 protein: CASSSEVRTEAFF
CDR3 DNA: TGTGCCAGCAGTTCCGAGGTGAGGACTGAAGCTTTCTTT

clone size: .
CDR3 length: 12
J gene: TRBJ1-4
D gene: .
V gene: TRBV30
CDR3 protein: CAWSGQNEKLFF
CDR3 DNA: TGTGCCTGGAGTGGTCAGAATGAAAAACTGTTTTTT

clone size: .
CDR3 length: 15
J gene: TRBJ1-3
D gene: TRBD1
V gene: TRBV5-1
CDR3 protein: CASSLGQGAGNTIYF
CDR3 DNA: TGCGCCAGCAGCTTGGGACAGGGGGCTGGAAACACCATATATTTT

clone size: once
CDR3 length: 12
J gene: TRBJ1-1
D gene: .
V gene: TRBV30
CDR3 protein: CAWRQVFTEAFF
CDR3 DNA: TGTGCCTGGAGACAGGTATTCACTGAAGCTTTCTTT

clone size: .
CDR3 length: 15
J gene: TRBJ1-2
D gene: .
V gene: TRBV6-5
CDR3 protein: CASSYNFIPSGGYTF
CDR3 DNA: TGTGCCAGCAGTTACAACTTCATCCCATCCGGGGGCTACACCTTC

clone size: .
CDR3 length: 15
J gene: TRBJ2-5
D gene: .
V gene: TRBV19
CDR3 protein: CASSPSGRGLAAQYF
CDR3 DNA: TGTGCCAGTAGCCCATCTGGACGGGGGTTAGCGGCCCAGTACTTC

clone size: .
CDR3 length: 13
J gene: TRBJ2-3
D gene: .
V gene: TRBV2
CDR3 protein: CASKGSVADTQYF
CDR3 DNA: TGTGCCAGCAAGGGGAGTGTCGCAGATACGCAGTATTTT

clone size: .
CDR3 length: 14
J gene: TRBJ1-1
D gene: .
V gene: TRBV5-5
CDR3 protein: CASSLRGVNTEAFF
CDR3 DNA: TGTGCCAGCAGCTTGAGGGGCGTGAACACTGAAGCTTTCTTT

clone size: .
CDR3 length: 15
J gene: TRBJ2-7
D gene: TRBD2
V gene: TRBV9
CDR3 protein: CASSVASGSGYEQYF
CDR3 DNA: TGTGCCAGCAGCGTAGCCAGCGGGAGCGGGTACGAGCAGTACTTC

clone size: .
CDR3 length: 16
J gene: TRBJ2-3
D gene: .
V gene: TRBV7-9
CDR3 protein: CASSLRSGTSTDTQYF
CDR3 DNA: TGTGCCAGCAGCCTAAGGTCCGGGACTAGCACAGATACGCAGTATTTT

clone size: .
CDR3 length: 13
J gene: TRBJ2-3
D gene: TRBD1
V gene: TRBV5-1
CDR3 protein: CASSRDRGETQYF
CDR3 DNA: TGCGCCAGCAGCAGGGACAGAGGGGAGACGCAGTATTTT

clone size: few
CDR3 length: 15
J gene: TRBJ1-4
D gene: TRBD1
V gene: TRBV28
CDR3 protein: CASSLGGQGVKKLFF
CDR3 DNA: TGTGCCAGCAGTCTGGGAGGACAGGGGGTGAAAAAACTGTTTTTT

clone size: .
CDR3 length: 14
J gene: TRBJ1-1
D gene: .
V gene: TRBV5-4
CDR3 protein: CASSLTQSGTEAFF
CDR3 DNA: TGTGCCAGCAGCTTGACCCAGTCGGGCACTGAAGCTTTCTTT

clone size: .
CDR3 length: 13
J gene: TRBJ2-2
D gene: .
V gene: TRBV19
CDR3 protein: CASSIMRTGELFF
CDR3 DNA: TGTGCCAGTAGTATAATGAGGACCGGGGAGCTGTTTTTT

clone size: once
CDR3 length: 15
J gene: TRBJ2-7
D gene: .
V gene: TRBV6-1
CDR3 protein: CASRMASTSSYEQYF
CDR3 DNA: TGTGCCAGCCGCATGGCGTCGACAAGCTCCTACGAGCAGTACTTC